This entry describes one T cell receptor beta chain. Its target antigen remains unknown. Per-base quality was not reported, and no clone a single base away is much larger than it. These reads were obtained on an Illumina HiSeq 2500. TCR beta libraries were prepared by quantitative 5'-RACE with molecular barcodes. Per the source publication's procedure: A new computational method, built on a probabilistic model of VDJ rearrangement, was used to identify disease-linked TCR variants. TCRdb trimmed public reads at Q25 via fastp, called clones via MiXCR and kept in-frame beta chains. Each CDR3 protein gets just one entry, which takes the most common genes and DNA from the rows behind it. The V and J calls were determined by TCRdb, not by the authors. The sample table holds 250,000 to 300,000 distinct CDR3 sequences, of which 15% to 20% were seen once. The ten largest clones represent under 8.5% of the sample.

The data were obtained in a study of CD8 T cells in ankylosing spondylitis (dated by TCRdb to about 2017). About the full investigation: The study set out to find disease-linked TCR variants by profiling T cell receptor beta repertoires in ankylosing spondylitis patients and healthy donors. The whole study cohort included over a hundred healthy donors and under 30 ankylosing spondylitis patients. Peripheral blood was sampled, and synovial fluid was also collected from ankylosing spondylitis patients.

Including cysteine and phenylalanine, the CDR3 has 12 amino acids. The entry retains the CDR3 DNA only, 36 bases that are in frame from base 1. The junction shows trimming of 3 bases on V and 7 bases on J, plus 9 bases between the germline ends. The paper as a whole reports these results and caveats: The disease-linked clones had a CD8+ phenotype and were found at relatively low frequencies in peripheral blood. Some motif variants were previously reported in synovial fluid and blood of reactive arthritis patients, suggesting common disease-initiation mechanisms. Blood from ankylosing spondylitis patients appeared to be characterized by a TCR beta motif made up of several highly homologous amino acid variants. The disease-linked clones were reported to be significantly enriched in matched synovial fluid samples from ankylosing spondylitis patients.

The receptor was isolated from a male donor with ankylosing spondylitis or in good health (not recorded which). The sequence links TRBV12-3 or TRBV12-4 to TRBJ1-1; 5 matching bases give a weak D call of TRBD1. The sequencing sample was made of blood, either unsorted or a sorted T cell fraction (not recorded which). The nucleotide sequence reads TGTGCCAGCAGTTTTGGGGGGTTTGAAGCTTTCTTT. The translation is CASSFGGFEAFF.